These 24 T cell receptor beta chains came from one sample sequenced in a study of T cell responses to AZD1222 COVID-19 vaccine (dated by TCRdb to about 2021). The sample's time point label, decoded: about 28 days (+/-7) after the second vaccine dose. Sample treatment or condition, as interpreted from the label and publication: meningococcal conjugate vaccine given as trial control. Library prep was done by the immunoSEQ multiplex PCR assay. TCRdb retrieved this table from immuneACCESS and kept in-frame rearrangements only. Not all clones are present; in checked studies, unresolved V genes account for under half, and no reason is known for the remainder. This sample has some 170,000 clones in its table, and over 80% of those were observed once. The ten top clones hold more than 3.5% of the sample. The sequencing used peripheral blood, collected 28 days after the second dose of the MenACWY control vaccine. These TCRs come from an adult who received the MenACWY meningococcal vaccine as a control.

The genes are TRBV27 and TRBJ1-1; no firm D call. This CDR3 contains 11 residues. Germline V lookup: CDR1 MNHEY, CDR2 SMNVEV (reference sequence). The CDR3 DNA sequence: TGTGCTTCTTTTAATGCGGGTGAAGCTTTCTTT. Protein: CASFNAGEAFF.

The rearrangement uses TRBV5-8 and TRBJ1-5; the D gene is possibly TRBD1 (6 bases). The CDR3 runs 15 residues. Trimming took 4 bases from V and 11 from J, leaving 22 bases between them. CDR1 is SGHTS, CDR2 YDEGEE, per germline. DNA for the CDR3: TGTGCCAGCAGCGGCGGACAGTCTTTGACGTGGTCCCAGCATTTT. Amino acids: CASSGGQSLTWSQHF.

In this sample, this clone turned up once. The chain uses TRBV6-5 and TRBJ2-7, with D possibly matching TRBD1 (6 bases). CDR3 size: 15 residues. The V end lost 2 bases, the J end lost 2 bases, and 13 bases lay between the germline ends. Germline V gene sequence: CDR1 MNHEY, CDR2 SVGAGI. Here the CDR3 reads CASSYGGRGAYEQYF. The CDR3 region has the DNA TGTGCCAGCAGTTACGGGGGCAGGGGAGCCTACGAGCAGTACTTC.

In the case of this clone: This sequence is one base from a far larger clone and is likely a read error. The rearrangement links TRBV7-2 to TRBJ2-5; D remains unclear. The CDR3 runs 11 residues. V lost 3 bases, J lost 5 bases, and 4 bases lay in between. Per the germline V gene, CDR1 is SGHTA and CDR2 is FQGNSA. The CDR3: CASSFGETQYF. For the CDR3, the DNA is TGTGCCAGCAGCTTCGGGGAGACCCAGTACTTC.

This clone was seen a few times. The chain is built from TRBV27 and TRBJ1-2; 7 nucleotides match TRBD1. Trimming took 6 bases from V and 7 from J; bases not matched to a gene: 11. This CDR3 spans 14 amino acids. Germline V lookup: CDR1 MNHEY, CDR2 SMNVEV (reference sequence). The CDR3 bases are TGTGCCAGCAGACCTGATGACAGGGTGGGTGGCTACACCTTC. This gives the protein CASRPDDRVGGYTF.

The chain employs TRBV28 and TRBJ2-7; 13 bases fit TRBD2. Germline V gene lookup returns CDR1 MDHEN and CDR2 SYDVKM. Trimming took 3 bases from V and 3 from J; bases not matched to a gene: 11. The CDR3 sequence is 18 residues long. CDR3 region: CASSFSTSGREGDYEQYF. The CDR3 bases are TGTGCCAGCAGTTTCAGTACTAGCGGGAGGGAGGGCGACTACGAGCAGTACTTC. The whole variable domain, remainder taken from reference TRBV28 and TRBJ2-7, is DVKVTQSSRYLVKRTGEKVFLECVQDMDHENMFWYRQDPGLGLRLIYFSYDVKMKEKGDIPEGYSVSREKKERFSLILESASTNQTSMYLCASSFSTSGREGDYEQYFGPGTRLTVT.

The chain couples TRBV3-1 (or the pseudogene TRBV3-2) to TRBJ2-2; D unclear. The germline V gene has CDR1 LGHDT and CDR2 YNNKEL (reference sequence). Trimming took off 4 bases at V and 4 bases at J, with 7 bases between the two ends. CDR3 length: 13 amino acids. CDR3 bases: TGTGCCAGCAGCCCTAGGACCACCGGGGAGCTGTTTTTT. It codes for CASSPRTTGELFF.

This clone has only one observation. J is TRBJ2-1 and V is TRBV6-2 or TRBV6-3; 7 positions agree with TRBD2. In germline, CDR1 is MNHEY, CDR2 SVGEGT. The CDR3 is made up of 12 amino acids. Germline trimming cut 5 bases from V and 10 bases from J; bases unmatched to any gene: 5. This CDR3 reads CASSTQRDEQFF. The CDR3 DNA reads TGTGCCAGCAGTACCCAGCGGGACGAGCAGTTCTTC.

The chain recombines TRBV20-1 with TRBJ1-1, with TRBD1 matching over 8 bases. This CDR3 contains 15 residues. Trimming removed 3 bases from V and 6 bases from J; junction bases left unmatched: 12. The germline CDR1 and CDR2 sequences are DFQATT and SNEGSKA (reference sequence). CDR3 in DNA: TGCAGTGCTAGTGATCCTAAACAGGGGGAGGCTGAAGCTTTCTTT. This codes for CSASDPKQGEAEAFF.

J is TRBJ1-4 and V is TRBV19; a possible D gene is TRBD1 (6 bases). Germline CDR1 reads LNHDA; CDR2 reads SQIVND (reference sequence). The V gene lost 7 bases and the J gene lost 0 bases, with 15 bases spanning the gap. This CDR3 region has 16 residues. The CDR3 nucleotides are TGTGCCAGTATTCCCTGGACAGCTGCAACTAATGAAAAACTGTTTTTT. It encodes CASIPWTAATNEKLFF. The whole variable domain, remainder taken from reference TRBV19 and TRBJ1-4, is DGGITQSPKYLFRKEGQNVTLSCEQNLNHDAMYWYRQDPGQGLRLIYYSQIVNDFQKGDIAEGYSVSREKKESFPLTVTSAQKNPTAFYLCASIPWTAATNEKLFFGSGTQLSVL.

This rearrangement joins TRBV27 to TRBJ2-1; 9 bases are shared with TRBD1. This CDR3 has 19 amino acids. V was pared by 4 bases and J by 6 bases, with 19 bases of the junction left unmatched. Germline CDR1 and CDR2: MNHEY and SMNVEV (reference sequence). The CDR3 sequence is CASSSILTGGTGRINEQFF. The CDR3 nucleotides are TGTGCCAGCAGTTCGATTCTCACCGGAGGGACAGGGAGGATCAATGAGCAGTTCTTC.

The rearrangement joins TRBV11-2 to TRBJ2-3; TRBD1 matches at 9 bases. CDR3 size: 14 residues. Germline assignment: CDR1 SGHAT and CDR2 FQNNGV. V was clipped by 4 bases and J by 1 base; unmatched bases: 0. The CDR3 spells CASSYRGRTDTQYF. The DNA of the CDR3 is TGTGCCAGCAGCTACAGGGGGCGCACAGATACGCAGTATTTT.

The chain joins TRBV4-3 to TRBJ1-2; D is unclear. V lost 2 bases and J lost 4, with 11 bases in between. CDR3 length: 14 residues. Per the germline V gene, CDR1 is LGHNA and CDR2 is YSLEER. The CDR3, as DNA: TGCGCCAGCAGCCAACGCGTGGCCTTCTATGGCTACACCTTC. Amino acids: CASSQRVAFYGYTF.

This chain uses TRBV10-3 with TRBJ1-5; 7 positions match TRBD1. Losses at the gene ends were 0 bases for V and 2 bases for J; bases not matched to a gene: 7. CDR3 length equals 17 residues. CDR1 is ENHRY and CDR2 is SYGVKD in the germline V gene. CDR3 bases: TGTGCCATCAGTGAGTCAGAGGGGGCGCAACGCAATCAGCCCCAGCATTTT. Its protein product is CAISESEGAQRNQPQHF.

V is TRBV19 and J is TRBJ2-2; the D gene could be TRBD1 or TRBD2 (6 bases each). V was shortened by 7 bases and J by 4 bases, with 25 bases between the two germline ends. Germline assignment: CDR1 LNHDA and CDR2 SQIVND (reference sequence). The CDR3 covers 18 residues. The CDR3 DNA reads TGTGCCAGTAAATCCGGGGGCGCGTCCGTCGGTGGCACCGGGGAGCTGTTTTTT. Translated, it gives CASKSGGASVGGTGELFF.

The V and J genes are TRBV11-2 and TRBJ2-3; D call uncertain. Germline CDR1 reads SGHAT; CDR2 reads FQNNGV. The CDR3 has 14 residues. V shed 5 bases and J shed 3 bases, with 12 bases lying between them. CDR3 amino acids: CASSPTRITDTQYF. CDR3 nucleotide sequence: TGTGCCAGCAGCCCCACCCGTATAACAGATACGCAGTATTTT.

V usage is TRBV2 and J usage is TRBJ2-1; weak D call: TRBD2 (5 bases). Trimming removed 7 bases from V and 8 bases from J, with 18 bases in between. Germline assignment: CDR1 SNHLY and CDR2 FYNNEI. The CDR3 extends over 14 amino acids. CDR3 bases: TGTGCCAGCAACGAATTCACTAGTAACGATGAGCAGTTCTTC. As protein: CASNEFTSNDEQFF. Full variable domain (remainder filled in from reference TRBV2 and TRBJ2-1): EPEVTQTPSHQVTQMGQEVILRCVPISNHLYFYWYRQILGQKVEFLVSFYNNEISEKSEIFDDQFSVERPDGSNFTLKIRSTKLEDSAMYFCASNEFTSNDEQFFGPGTRLTVL.

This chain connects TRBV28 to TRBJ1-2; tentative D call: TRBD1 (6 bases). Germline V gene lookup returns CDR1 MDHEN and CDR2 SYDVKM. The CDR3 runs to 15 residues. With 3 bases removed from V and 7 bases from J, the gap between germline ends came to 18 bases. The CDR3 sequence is CASSFGQGTIGGYTF. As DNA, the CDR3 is TGTGCCAGCAGTTTCGGGCAGGGGACGATAGGTGGCTACACCTTC.

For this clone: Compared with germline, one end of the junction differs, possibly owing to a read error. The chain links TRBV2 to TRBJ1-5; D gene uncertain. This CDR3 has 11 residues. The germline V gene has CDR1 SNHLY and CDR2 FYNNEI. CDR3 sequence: CASREGQPQHF. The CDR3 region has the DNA TGTGCCAGCAGGGAAGGCCAGCCCCAGCATTTT.

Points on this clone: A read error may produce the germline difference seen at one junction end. This chain's CDR3 is CASSLSVLSW. CDR3 DNA: TGTGCCAGCAGTCTATCGGTACTTTCGTGG. V and J are TRBV28 and TRBJ1-1; D is unclear. The CDR3 sequence is 10 residues long. The germline V gene has CDR1 MDHEN and CDR2 SYDVKM.

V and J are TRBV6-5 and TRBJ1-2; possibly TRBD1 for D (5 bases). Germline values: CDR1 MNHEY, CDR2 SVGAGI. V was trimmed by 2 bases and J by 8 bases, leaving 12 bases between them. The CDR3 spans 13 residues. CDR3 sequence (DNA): TGTGCCAGCAGTTACAAAAGGGACTGGGGCTACACCTTC. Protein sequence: CASSYKRDWGYTF.

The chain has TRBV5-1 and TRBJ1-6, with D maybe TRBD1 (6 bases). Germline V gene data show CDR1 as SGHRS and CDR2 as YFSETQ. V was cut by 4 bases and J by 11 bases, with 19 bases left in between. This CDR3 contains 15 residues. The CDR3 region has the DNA TGCGCCAGCAGCGACACCAGGGGATCGTTCCCACCCCTCCACTTT. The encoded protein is CASSDTRGSFPPLHF.

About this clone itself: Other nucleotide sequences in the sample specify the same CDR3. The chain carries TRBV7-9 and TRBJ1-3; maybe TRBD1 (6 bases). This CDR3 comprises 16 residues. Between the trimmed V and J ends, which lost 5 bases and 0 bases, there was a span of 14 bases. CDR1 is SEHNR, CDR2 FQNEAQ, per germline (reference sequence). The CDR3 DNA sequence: TGTGCCAGCAGCCCTAGACAGGCCAGCTCTGGAAACACCATATATTTT. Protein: CASSPRQASSGNTIYF.

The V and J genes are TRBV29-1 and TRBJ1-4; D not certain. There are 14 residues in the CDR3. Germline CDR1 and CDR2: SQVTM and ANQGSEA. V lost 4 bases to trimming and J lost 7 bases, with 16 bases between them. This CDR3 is CSVAVGYLGEKLFF. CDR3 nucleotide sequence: TGCAGCGTTGCCGTCGGGTACTTGGGTGAAAAACTGTTTTTT.